This T cell receptor beta chain is from a study of T cell clonality in common variable immunodeficiency. Study findings and constraints: Reportedly, TCR beta sequences from common variable immunodeficiency showed fewer deletions and N-nucleotide insertions.

Measured with immunoSEQ multiplex PCR; TCRdb has only the in-frame clones, and not every one. The sample has about 32,000 clones, none seen only once; the top ten hold around 5.4%. With regard to this clone: Its matching antigen is unknown. Read data end 3 residues before the CDR3 end; the end is taken from the germline J gene.

V gave up 6 bases and J gave up 4 bases; unmatched junction bases: 8. The CDR3 runs 13 residues. Germline-derived CDR1 and CDR2 are GTSNPN and SVGIG (reference sequence). This clonotype was obtained from a human donor with common variable immunodeficiency. The chain joins TRBV30 to TRBJ1-2, with 7 positions matching TRBD1. Sequencing used peripheral blood mononuclear cells. The CDR3 sequence: CACPTGVPYGYTF. The CDR3 bases that were read are TGTGCCTGCCCTACAGGGGTTCCCTATGGC.